Below, 24 T cell receptor beta chains from the same sample are listed, as sequenced in a study of T cell changes during pregnancy in multiple sclerosis. Profiling relied on immunoSEQ multiplex PCR, and the TCRdb table lists in-frame clones only, not all of them. This table holds about 62,000 clones, approximately 93% found once. Sequencing was performed on CD8+ T cells from peripheral blood mononuclear cells, taken in the second trimester of pregnancy. All receptors come from a female donor with multiple sclerosis, enrolled in a pregnancy study.

In DNA form, the CDR3 reads TGTGCCACCAGCGTACAGGGGGCTGGAAACACCATATATTTT. Protein product: CATSVQGAGNTIYF. This chain links TRBV15 with TRBJ1-3; the match to TRBD1 covers 8 bases. CDR1 is LNHNV and CDR2 is YYDKDF in the germline V gene (reference sequence). V dropped 5 bases and J dropped 2; count of bases not matched to a gene: 2. This CDR3 contains 14 residues.

V and J are TRBV7-3 and TRBJ2-1; no definite D call. Germline V gives CDR1 SGHTA, CDR2 FQGTGA. This CDR3 spans 14 amino acids. V was trimmed by 5 bases and J by 3 bases, leaving 11 bases between them. This CDR3 reads CASSPTTNYNEQFF. The CDR3 nucleotides are TGTGCCAGCAGCCCTACTACCAACTACAATGAGCAGTTCTTC.

In DNA form, the CDR3 reads TGTGCCAGCAGTGAACTAGCTTACAATGAGCAGTTCTTC. This translates into CASSELAYNEQFF. This chain links TRBV6-1 with TRBJ2-1, with D possibly TRBD2 on 5 matching bases. Germline V gives CDR1 MNHNS, CDR2 SASEGT. Trimming stripped 2 bases from V and 4 bases from J, with 6 bases between. CDR3 size: 13 residues.

This chain connects TRBV6-1 to TRBJ1-3; TRBD1 aligns across 8 bases. Germline assignment: CDR1 MNHNS and CDR2 SASEGT. The CDR3 contains 14 residues. V dropped 6 bases and J dropped 3; count of bases not matched to a gene: 4. The CDR3 sequence is CASRPTGGGNTIYF. The CDR3 DNA follows: TGTGCCAGCAGACCAACAGGGGGTGGAAACACCATATATTTT.

This rearrangement joins TRBV25-1 to TRBJ2-3; a weak D match, TRBD2 (7 bases). Trimming took 8 bases from V and 0 from J, leaving 12 bases between them. This CDR3 is 14 amino acids long. Germline V CDR1 and CDR2: MGHDK, SYGVNS. In DNA form, the CDR3 reads TGTGCCAGCGGGGGGGCCTCTAGCACAGATACGCAGTATTTT. Its protein is CASGGASSTDTQYF.

The chain recombines TRBV5-4 with TRBJ2-7; 10 bases fit TRBD1. V lost 2 bases and J lost 4; bases outside the gene matches: 6. Germline V gene lookup returns CDR1 SGHNT and CDR2 YYREEE (reference sequence). The CDR3 contains 15 residues. CDR3 sequence: CASSFGTGAGYEQYF. The CDR3, as DNA: TGTGCCAGCAGCTTCGGGACAGGGGCAGGATACGAGCAGTACTTC.

This chain uses TRBV7-9 with TRBJ1-1, with 9 positions matching TRBD1. Germline CDR1 SEHNR, CDR2 FQNEAQ (reference sequence). V dropped 2 bases and J dropped 3; count of bases not matched to a gene: 7. CDR3 size: 16 residues. This CDR3 reads CASSLIQGALDTEAFF. The CDR3 DNA reads TGTGCCAGCAGCTTAATACAGGGGGCCTTGGACACTGAAGCTTTCTTT.

This chain links TRBV13 with TRBJ1-2, with 9 nucleotides matching TRBD1. Trimming took 6 bases from V and 4 from J; bases not matched to a gene: 6. The CDR3 has 14 amino acids. From germline, CDR1 is PRHDT and CDR2 FYEKMQ (reference sequence). CDR3 protein: CASRHRGLVYGYTF. The CDR3 nucleotides read TGTGCCAGCAGGCACAGGGGGCTGGTCTATGGCTACACCTTC. The full variable domain, its missing parts supplied by reference TRBV13 and TRBJ1-2, is AAGVIQSPRHLIKEKRETATLKCYPIPRHDTVYWYQQGPGQDPQFLISFYEKMQSDKGSIPDRFSAQQFSDYHSELNMSSLELGDSALYFCASRHRGLVYGYTFGSGTRLTVV.

The CDR3 sequence: CASRAGTGSGYTF. CDR3 sequence (DNA): TGTGCCAGCAGGGCCGGGACAGGGAGCGGCTACACCTTC. This rearrangement joins TRBV7-9 to TRBJ1-2; TRBD1 matches 9 bases. This CDR3 has 13 amino acids. Trimming took 6 bases from V and 8 from J; bases not matched to a gene: 7. Germline V gene lookup returns CDR1 SEHNR and CDR2 FQNEAQ (reference sequence).

This clone was observed once. The chain carries TRBV18 and TRBJ2-7; 7 bases align to TRBD2. Germline values: CDR1 KGHSH, CDR2 LQKENI. This CDR3 contains 16 residues. With 4 bases clipped from V and 3 bases from J, the junction kept 12 bases outside the gene matches. This CDR3 reads CASSQPWASGSYEQYF. The CDR3 DNA is TGTGCCAGCTCACAACCCTGGGCTAGCGGAAGCTACGAGCAGTACTTC.

Only one count was recorded for this clone. The genes are TRBV7-7 and TRBJ2-1, with TRBD2 matching 13 bases. This CDR3 region has 16 residues. V shed 2 bases and J 9 bases; nucleotides not matched to a gene: 7. Per germline, CDR1 SSHAT and CDR2 FNYEAQ (reference sequence). CDR3 DNA sequence: TGTGCCAGCAGCTTATTAATAGGACTAGCGGGAGCTGAGCAGTTCTTC. The encoded protein is CASSLLIGLAGAEQFF.

The rearrangement links TRBV19 to TRBJ1-1; possible D gene TRBD1, 5 bases. This CDR3 region has 14 residues. V lost 5 bases, J lost 4 bases, and 14 bases lay in between. From germline, CDR1 is LNHDA and CDR2 SQIVND (reference sequence). CDR3 in DNA: TGTGCCAGTAGTTTGGGGGGGGGAAGCACTGAAGCTTTCTTT. Translating gives CASSLGGGSTEAFF.

J is TRBJ2-7 and V is TRBV6-5; tentatively, D is TRBD1 (5 bases). Trimming took 4 bases from V and 0 from J, leaving 13 bases between them. The CDR3 runs to 15 residues. Germline lookup yields CDR1 MNHEY and CDR2 SVGAGI. The CDR3 region is CASSSQDIYSYEQYF. The CDR3 DNA reads TGTGCCAGCAGTTCCCAGGACATTTACTCCTACGAGCAGTACTTC.

The chain carries TRBV4-1 and TRBJ2-7, with 7 bases identical to TRBD1. Germline CDR1 is MGHRA and CDR2 is YSYEKL. The CDR3 sequence is 14 residues long. V was pared by 3 bases and J by 0 bases, with 2 bases of the junction left unmatched. The CDR3 DNA reads TGCGCCAGCAGCCAGGGACAGTTCTCCTACGAGCAGTACTTC. Translating gives CASSQGQFSYEQYF.

The chain couples TRBV5-6 to TRBJ2-4, with 7 bases lining up with TRBD2. V shed 1 base, J shed 8 bases, and the junction held 3 bases outside the gene matches. Germline CDR1 reads SGHDT; CDR2 reads YYEEEE. The CDR3 totals 13 residues. CDR3 coding DNA: TGTGCCAGCAGCTTGTGGGGAGGGGACATTCAGTACTTC. It specifies CASSLWGGDIQYF.

J is TRBJ2-7 and V is TRBV7-8, with 8 bases identical to TRBD1. The CDR3 consists of 13 residues. Per germline, CDR1 SGHVS and CDR2 FQNEAQ. J was trimmed by 2 bases and V by 4 bases; bases with no gene match: 1. CDR3 sequence reads: CASSSGGPYEQYF. CDR3 sequence (DNA): TGTGCCAGCAGCTCAGGGGGCCCCTACGAGCAGTACTTC.

This clone was observed once. The chain has TRBV2 and TRBJ2-1; maybe TRBD2 (6 bases). The CDR3 length is 13 residues. Trimming cost V 7 bases and J 5 bases, with 12 bases left between them. Germline CDR1 reads SNHLY; CDR2 reads FYNNEI. The chain's CDR3 is CASKREDNNEQFF. The CDR3 DNA follows: TGTGCCAGCAAAAGGGAGGATAACAATGAGCAGTTCTTC.

The V call is TRBV27, the J call TRBJ2-7, with 8 bases matching TRBD1. From germline, CDR1 is MNHEY and CDR2 SMNVEV (reference sequence). CDR3 length: 14 amino acids. V shed 6 bases and J 7 bases; nucleotides not matched to a gene: 11. The CDR3 loop is CASSPGGAFWEQYF. The CDR3 region has the DNA TGTGCCAGCAGCCCAGGGGGCGCATTTTGGGAGCAGTACTTC.

Notes on this clone: Within the sample, other DNA sequences also encode this same CDR3. This chain connects TRBV6-5 to TRBJ1-1; D unresolved. Trimming took off 0 bases at V and 1 base at J, with 6 bases between the two ends. This CDR3 comprises 14 residues. Germline V gene sequence: CDR1 MNHEY, CDR2 SVGAGI. The CDR3 sequence is CASSYSRGNTEAFF. The CDR3 DNA is TGTGCCAGCAGTTACTCGAGAGGGAACACTGAAGCTTTCTTT.

The chain carries TRBV9 and TRBJ2-1, with D possibly being TRBD2 (7 bases). The CDR3 sequence is 16 residues long. The germline V and J ends were trimmed by 3 bases and 7 bases, with 20 bases remaining between them. Germline V lookup: CDR1 SGDLS, CDR2 YYNGEE. CDR3 protein: CASSARGAGEKNEQFF. As DNA, the CDR3 is TGTGCCAGCAGCGCTCGGGGGGCGGGAGAGAAGAATGAGCAGTTCTTC. Supplemented by reference TRBV9 and TRBJ2-1, the full variable domain reads DSGVTQTPKHLITATGQRVTLRCSPRSGDLSVYWYQQSLDQGLQFLIQYYNGEERAKGNILERFSAQQFPDLHSELNLSSLELGDSALYFCASSARGAGEKNEQFFGPGTRLTVL.

The CDR3 DNA sequence: TGTGCCAGCAGTTACGGGGGAGGGCCGGGGGAGACCCAGTACTTC. It translates to CASSYGGGPGETQYF. The J gene is TRBJ2-5, the V gene TRBV27; 7 bases align to TRBD2. V was clipped by 4 bases and J by 5 bases; unmatched bases: 10. In germline, CDR1 is MNHEY, CDR2 SMNVEV (reference sequence). The CDR3 runs 15 residues.

The chain is built from TRBV27 and TRBJ2-3; D remains ambiguous. Per the germline V gene, CDR1 is MNHEY and CDR2 is SMNVEV (reference sequence). Between the trimmed V and J ends, which lost 10 bases and 4 bases, there was a span of 6 bases. The CDR3 loop spans 10 amino acids. CDR3 sequence (DNA): TGTGCCACAACAGCAGATACGCAGTATTTT. It is translated as CATTADTQYF.

V gene TRBV5-1 combines with J gene TRBJ2-5; 10 nucleotides align to TRBD1. Germline lookup yields CDR1 SGHRS and CDR2 YFSETQ. V lost 1 base to trimming and J lost 3 bases; unmatched junction nucleotides: 3. The CDR3 runs to 15 residues. The DNA of the CDR3 is TGCGCCAGCAGCTTGCCCGGGACAGGGGAAGAGACCCAGTACTTC. Its translation is CASSLPGTGEETQYF.

The chain couples TRBV10-3 to TRBJ2-1; TRBD2 matches 8 bases. After removal of 6 bases from V and 3 bases from J, the junction contained 4 bases not matched to a gene. The germline V gene encodes CDR1 ENHRY and CDR2 SYGVKD. The CDR3 has 14 amino acids. CDR3 coding DNA: TGTGCCATCAGGAGCGGGAGTGACTACAATGAGCAGTTCTTC. This encodes CAIRSGSDYNEQFF.